This passage covers 13 T cell receptor beta chains from one sample sequenced in a study of beta chain features in type 1 diabetes. Expressed TCRB transcripts were sequenced because the isolated RNA had all been reverse transcribed beforehand. Sequencing was performed with immunoSEQ multiplex PCR; in TCRdb, only in-frame clones are kept and a portion is missing. Here the sample spans more than 30,000 clones, around 64% being singletons. The material sequenced was Tregs from blood. The receptors were gathered from a woman aged 25 to 45 in good health.

This chain connects TRBV7-9 to TRBJ2-2; TRBD1 matches at 8 bases. V shed 2 bases, J shed 5 bases, and the junction held 4 bases outside the gene matches. Germline CDR1 reads SEHNR; CDR2 reads FQNEAQ (reference sequence). The CDR3 runs 15 residues. CDR3 coding DNA: TGTGCCAGCAGCTTAATCCAGGGGGCGACCGGGGAGCTGTTTTTT. It encodes CASSLIQGATGELFF.

The rearrangement links TRBV10-3 to TRBJ1-2; 10 bases line up with TRBD1. This CDR3 is 14 amino acids long. After removal of 6 bases from V and 7 bases from J, the junction contained 8 bases not matched to a gene. Germline values: CDR1 ENHRY, CDR2 SYGVKD. The DNA of the CDR3 is TGTGCCATCAGGCCGGGACAGGGGTTGAGTGGCTACACCTTC. It yields the protein CAIRPGQGLSGYTF.

V and J are TRBV25-1 and TRBJ2-1; no clear D gene. Trimming pared 6 bases from V and 0 bases from J, leaving 6 bases between. Germline V gene data show CDR1 as MGHDK and CDR2 as SYGVNS. This CDR3 contains 13 residues. The CDR3: CASRLSSYNEQFF. The CDR3 DNA is TGTGCCAGCAGGTTGAGCTCCTACAATGAGCAGTTCTTC.

The chain is built from TRBV7-8 and TRBJ2-7; D is uncertain. This CDR3 region has 15 residues. The germline V gene encodes CDR1 SGHVS and CDR2 FQNEAQ. Trimming stripped 1 base from V and 3 bases from J, with 13 bases between. The CDR3 loop reads CASSLVGARNYEQYF. As DNA, the CDR3 is TGTGCCAGCAGCTTAGTCGGTGCTAGGAACTACGAGCAGTACTTC.

The rearrangement joins TRBV7-9 to TRBJ2-5; no definite D call. Trimming shortened V by 5 bases and J by 5 bases, and 21 bases separated the two germline ends. CDR1 is SEHNR, CDR2 FQNEAQ, per germline (reference sequence). This CDR3 region has 16 residues. In nucleotides, the CDR3 is TGTGCCAGCAGCGCTGCGTTAGGAAAGGCGGTCGAGACCCAGTACTTC. Residues: CASSAALGKAVETQYF.

V and J are TRBV7-9 and TRBJ1-2; TRBD1 is a possible D gene (5 bases). The germline gives CDR1 SEHNR, CDR2 FQNEAQ (reference sequence). This CDR3 has 13 amino acids. Trimming shortened V by 4 bases and J by 6 bases, and 12 bases separated the two germline ends. CDR3 sequence reads: CASSSGGTDGYTF. The CDR3 DNA reads TGTGCCAGCAGCTCCGGGGGGACCGATGGCTACACCTTC.

This clone was found a few times. This chain uses TRBV5-5 with TRBJ2-1; TRBD2 agrees at 12 bases. The V segment lost 4 bases and the J segment 9 bases; nucleotides outside the gene matches: 8. CDR1 and CDR2 from the germline V gene are SGHKS and YYEKEE (reference sequence). This CDR3 comprises 15 residues. The CDR3: CASSPGGTSGPEQFF. DNA for the CDR3: TGTGCCAGCAGCCCTGGGGGGACTAGCGGGCCTGAGCAGTTCTTC.

The chain recombines TRBV28 with TRBJ2-1; no definite D call. Germline V CDR1 and CDR2: MDHEN, SYDVKM. V was shortened by 7 bases and J by 0 bases, with 10 bases between the two germline ends. The CDR3 loop spans 14 amino acids. CDR3 loop: CASKKSSSYNEQFF. The CDR3, as DNA: TGTGCCAGCAAAAAGTCTAGCTCCTACAATGAGCAGTTCTTC.

This clone was observed a handful of times. One end of the junction is discordant with germline, which a read error may explain. V is TRBV6-1 and J is TRBJ1-1; D perhaps matches TRBD1 (6 bases). CDR3 length equals 13 residues. Per germline, CDR1 MNHNS and CDR2 SASEGT. This chain's CDR3 is CASSLDRDTEAFF. For the CDR3, the DNA is TGTGCCAGCAGTCTAGACCGGGACACCGAAGCTTTCTTT.

The chain links TRBV6-5 to TRBJ2-1; 12 bases agree with TRBD2. CDR1 and CDR2 (germline): MNHEY, SVGAGI. Losses at the gene ends were 7 bases for V and 8 bases for J; bases not matched to a gene: 9. This CDR3 region has 15 residues. The CDR3 loop reads CASTFSSGRVYEQFF. In DNA, the CDR3 is TGTGCCAGCACCTTTTCTAGCGGGAGGGTGTATGAGCAGTTCTTC.

The chain links TRBV6-6 to TRBJ2-3, with 7 bases that match TRBD1. The CDR3 is 14 amino acids. Germline lookup yields CDR1 MNHNY and CDR2 SVGAGI (reference sequence). The junction had 5 bases not matched to a gene; V was cut back by 6 bases and J by 2 bases. This chain's CDR3 is CASSRGQYTDTQYF. In nucleotides, the CDR3 is TGTGCCAGCAGCCGGGGACAGTACACAGATACGCAGTATTTT.

The chain combines TRBV19 with TRBJ2-3; 8 bases match TRBD2. The germline gives CDR1 LNHDA, CDR2 SQIVND (reference sequence). V shed 5 bases and J 5 bases; nucleotides not matched to a gene: 18. The CDR3 runs 18 residues. The DNA of the CDR3 is TGTGCCAGTAGTGTCCGACAGACTAGCGTTGGATGGGGAGATACGCAGTATTTT. This translates into CASSVRQTSVGWGDTQYF.

The chain recombines TRBV9 with TRBJ2-3, with TRBD2 as a possible D gene (6 bases). The CDR3 has 18 residues. Germline loops: CDR1 SGDLS, CDR2 YYNGEE. Trimming took off 4 bases at V and 4 bases at J, with 25 bases between the two ends. The CDR3 loop reads CASSPASAGGWVADTQYF. The CDR3 DNA is TGTGCCAGCAGCCCGGCCTCTGCTGGGGGGTGGGTGGCAGATACGCAGTATTTT.